This T cell receptor beta chain is drawn from a study of CD8+ T cells in alopecia areata. Study results and caveats: Alopecia totalis/universalis scalp especially showed more expanded CD8+ clones than normal scalp. Normal skin's resident alphabeta T cells are sequenced alongside lesional scalp T cells. Shared TCR sequences were less clear between patients than in mice, possibly partly from HLA diversity.

Specimens obtained from alopecia areata patients comprised lesional scalp punch biopsies and peripheral blood. CDR1 and CDR2 from the germline V gene are SQVTM and ANQGSEA. This CDR3 region has 15 residues. J gave up 3 bases and V 2 bases, and 5 bases lay outside the gene matches. Isolated RNA was reverse transcribed into cDNA used as the sequencing template. Clones were read by immunoSEQ multiplex PCR, and TCRdb kept only the in-frame ones, dropping some. The sample gives 100,000 to 120,000 clones, under 60% of which show up once; 20% to 30% is in the top ten. About this clone: Its specificity is unknown.

The sequence was collected from a human donor with alopecia areata. The chain has TRBV29-1 and TRBJ2-1; TRBD2 matches at 9 bases. Sequenced input: NKG2D-low CD8+ T cells sorted from blood. CDR3 DNA: TGCAGCGTTGAAACGGTAGCGGGGGACTACAATGAGCAGTTCTTC. Translation gives CSVETVAGDYNEQFF.